This TCR beta chain was retrieved from a study of T cells after yellow fever vaccination. This clonotype was seen a handful of times. TCRdb ran MiXCR on the 5' RACE reads and lists one entry per CDR3 protein. The sample has about 300,000 distinct CDR3 sequences, roughly 7% seen once. The CDR3 consists of 15 residues. Per germline, CDR1 SEHNR and CDR2 FQNEAQ (reference sequence). V was shortened by 3 bases and J by 0 bases, with 9 bases between the two germline ends. The sample here was PBMCs, taken roughly seven weeks after the first yellow fever vaccination. This receptor was taken from a man between 18 and 29 years old who received the YFV17D yellow fever vaccine. This chain links TRBV7-9 with TRBJ2-4; D uncertain. The CDR3 sequence is CASSFGWTAKNIQYF. The CDR3 DNA sequence: TGTGCCAGCAGCTTTGGTTGGACAGCCAAAAACATTCAGTACTTC.